This T cell receptor (beta chain) comes out of a study of T-cell memory formation after mild COVID-19. Across the whole study: TCR clusters were largely donor specific.

This clonotype appeared a few times. This CDR3 is 15 amino acids long. CDR1 and CDR2 from the germline V gene are LNHDA and SQIVND (reference sequence). Trimming took 5 bases from V and 4 from J, leaving 17 bases between them. TCRdb re-called the 5' RACE reads through MiXCR, storing one row per CDR3 protein. Among 350,000 to 450,000 distinct CDR3 sequences listed, 20% were seen once. The V call is TRBV19, the J call TRBJ1-1; D is unclear. Sequencing input: PBMCs or a T cell subset sorted from them (not recorded which). The origin of this receptor is an adult woman who had mild COVID-19 (a few samples of this study predate the infection). Cell type and time point are not known. CDR3 in amino acids: CASSSEGGWGTEAFF. For the CDR3, the DNA is TGTGCCAGTAGTTCTGAGGGCGGCTGGGGCACTGAAGCTTTCTTT.